These 14 T cell receptor beta chains were sequenced from one sample in a study of OX40 agonist ivuxolimab in advanced cancers. Assay: immunoSEQ multiplex PCR; the TCRdb copy retains only in-frame clones and omits some. The table includes about 66,000 clones, about 86% detected once. The specimen comprised CD4+ or CD8+ T cells sorted from blood, sampled in a trial of the OX40 agonist ivuxolimab. The receptor set was obtained from an adult with an advanced solid tumor such as melanoma, head and neck, liver or kidney cancer.

The chain carries TRBV28 and TRBJ2-5; D is tentatively TRBD1 or TRBD2 (6 bases each). This CDR3 has 15 amino acids. Germline V lookup: CDR1 MDHEN, CDR2 SYDVKM. V dropped 7 bases and J dropped 7 bases, with 22 bases sitting between them. The CDR3 spells CASMGGRGPIVTQYF. The CDR3, as DNA: TGTGCCAGCATGGGGGGCCGCGGACCAATCGTGACCCAGTACTTC.

This clone has a handful of counts. This rearrangement joins TRBV19 to TRBJ1-5; D is uncertain. Germline loops: CDR1 LNHDA, CDR2 SQIVND (reference sequence). V was shortened by 5 bases and J by 9 bases, with 11 bases between the two germline ends. The CDR3 covers 12 residues. The CDR3 bases are TGTGCCAGTAGTCCCACCCCCGGGCCCCAGCATTTT. Protein: CASSPTPGPQHF.

CDR3 sequence (DNA): TGTGCCAGCAGTTGGGCCGGCAGCCCGGACCCCCTTAAGGATGGCTACACCTTC. It yields the protein CASSWAGSPDPLKDGYTF. This chain uses TRBV28 with TRBJ1-2; D uncertain. The CDR3 loop spans 18 amino acids. Per germline, CDR1 MDHEN and CDR2 SYDVKM. V lost 4 bases and J 6 bases, leaving 27 bases between the germline ends.

The J gene is TRBJ2-5, the V gene TRBV2; D ambiguous. Deletions cut 6 bases from V and 1 base from J, with 3 bases between. From germline, CDR1 is SNHLY and CDR2 FYNNEI. The CDR3 is made up of 11 amino acids. CDR3 loop: CASSLQETQYF. The CDR3 nucleotides read TGTGCCAGCAGCCTCCAAGAGACCCAGTACTTC.

The chain employs TRBV19 and TRBJ1-1, with TRBD1 matching over 8 bases. The CDR3 runs to 15 residues. The V segment lost 7 bases and the J segment 5 bases; nucleotides outside the gene matches: 12. Germline assignment: CDR1 LNHDA and CDR2 SQIVND (reference sequence). The CDR3 region is CASNSGGPERTEAFF. The CDR3 bases are TGTGCCAGTAACTCAGGGGGCCCTGAGCGGACTGAAGCTTTCTTT.

This clone was picked up one time. The chain employs TRBV6-1 and TRBJ1-2; a weak D match, TRBD1 (5 bases). V was pared by 6 bases and J by 8 bases, with 16 bases between. This CDR3 contains 13 residues. Germline V lookup: CDR1 MNHNS, CDR2 SASEGT. The CDR3 loop reads CASRAGGDRGYTF. The CDR3 region has the DNA TGTGCCAGCAGGGCGGGAGGGGACCGGGGCTACACCTTC.

The chain combines TRBV7-9 with TRBJ2-5; 7 bases map to TRBD1. The J call may be wrong; the DNA end is better matched by TRBJ2-7. This CDR3 has 14 residues. Germline V lookup: CDR1 SEHNR, CDR2 FQNEAQ (reference sequence). The CDR3 is CASSLDRGDYEQYF. The CDR3 DNA reads TGTGCCAGCAGCTTAGACAGGGGTGACTACGAGCAGTACTTC.

The chain combines TRBV29-1 with TRBJ1-1; maybe TRBD1 (5 bases). The CDR3 totals 10 residues. The germline V and J ends were trimmed by 0 bases and 12 bases, with 8 bases remaining between them. CDR1 SQVTM and CDR2 ANQGSEA come from the germline V gene. The CDR3 region is CSVEEGETFF. The CDR3, as DNA: TGCAGCGTTGAAGAGGGGGAAACTTTCTTT.

This chain uses TRBV2 with TRBJ2-4; TRBD2 agrees at 9 bases. The CDR3 runs 15 residues. V lost 7 bases and J lost 3; bases outside the gene matches: 7. Germline loops: CDR1 SNHLY, CDR2 FYNNEI. The CDR3 is CASTPAGGLKNIQYF. The CDR3 nucleotides read TGTGCCAGCACCCCAGCGGGGGGTCTCAAAAACATTCAGTACTTC.

The rearrangement uses TRBV10-3 and TRBJ1-5; maybe TRBD1 (5 bases). The germline V gene has CDR1 ENHRY and CDR2 SYGVKD. This CDR3 has 14 amino acids. Deletions cut 2 bases from V and 7 bases from J, with 12 bases between. The CDR3 sequence: CAISEAGFGQPQHF. The CDR3 bases are TGTGCCATCAGTGAGGCAGGGTTTGGGCAGCCCCAGCATTTT.

In DNA form, the CDR3 reads TGTGCCAGCAGCTTGGGAGTGGGCAATCAGCCCCAGCATTTT. Protein product: CASSLGVGNQPQHF. The chain joins TRBV5-8 to TRBJ1-5; no definite D call. This CDR3 region has 14 residues. The germline V gene encodes CDR1 SGHTS and CDR2 YDEGEE. With 0 bases removed from V and 2 bases from J, the gap between germline ends came to 6 bases.

The chain employs TRBV5-4 and TRBJ2-5; D is uncertain. CDR1 and CDR2 (germline): SGHNT, YYREEE (reference sequence). The CDR3 runs to 12 residues. The V end was cut by 0 bases, the J end by 5 bases, with 5 bases between. CDR3 DNA: TGTGCCAGCAGCTTGGCCACGGAGACCCAGTACTTC. Translated, it gives CASSLATETQYF.

The gene calls are TRBV27 and TRBJ2-7; either TRBD1 or TRBD2 may fit D (5 bases each). Between the trimmed V and J ends, which lost 3 bases and 6 bases, there was a span of 18 bases. The germline CDR1 and CDR2 sequences are MNHEY and SMNVEV (reference sequence). The CDR3 is 15 amino acids. CDR3 bases: TGTGCCAGCAGTTTGGGGACGAGCCCACTCTCCGAGCAGTACTTC. Translated, it gives CASSLGTSPLSEQYF.

The V call is TRBV6-1, the J call TRBJ1-2; the match to TRBD1 covers 7 bases. CDR3 length: 12 residues. From germline, CDR1 is MNHNS and CDR2 SASEGT. V shed 10 bases and J 2 bases; nucleotides not matched to a gene: 4. The CDR3 reads CATGDRNYGYTF. The CDR3 bases are TGTGCCACTGGGGACAGAAACTATGGCTACACCTTC.